This is a list of T cell receptor beta chains from one sample in a study of blood T cells in healthy people across ages. MiXCR, run by TCRdb on the 5' RACE reads, gives a single entry per CDR3 protein. The repertoire consists of 1,800,000 or so distinct CDR3 sequences, with roughly two fifths occurring once and the leading ten covering 23%. The sequenced sample was blood. The receptors were sampled from a human donor in good health. Each CDR3 is given with its conserved first and last residue. Each record gives: J gene, clone size, V gene, D gene, CDR3 protein, CDR3 DNA. D genes are given only for firm matches. Size tells how often a clone was seen (once, few, many) or the class of an expanded clone, and some rows leave it out.

>TRBJ2-1|few|TRBV9|-
CASSGPGDTEQFF
TGTGCCAGCAGCGGACCCGGGGACACTGAGCAGTTCTTC
>TRBJ2-1|few|TRBV20-1|TRBD1
CSATGRGGNSIEQFF
TGCAGTGCTACCGGTCGAGGGGGCAATTCCATTGAGCAGTTCTTC
>TRBJ2-1|few|TRBV4-3|TRBD2
CASSHWTSGGAVYEQFF
TGCGCCAGCAGCCATTGGACTAGCGGGGGGGCGGTCTATGAGCAGTTCTTC
>TRBJ2-3|few|TRBV20-1|-
CSARNQRSTDTQYF
TGCAGTGCTAGAAACCAGCGAAGCACAGATACGCAGTATTTT
>TRBJ2-3|-|TRBV5-1|-
CASSLAHRDLDTQYF
TGCGCCAGCAGCTTGGCCCACAGGGATCTTGATACGCAGTATTTT
>TRBJ1-1|few|TRBV7-2|-
CASSLDSLGLGTEAFF
TGTGCCAGCAGCTTAGATAGCTTGGGGTTGGGCACTGAAGCTTTCTTT
>TRBJ2-1|-|TRBV20-1|-
CSASASGRQFF
TGCAGTGCGTCCGCATCGGGGCGGCAGTTCTTC
>TRBJ1-5|-|TRBV20-1|-
CSARSGTGEGPQHF
TGCAGTGCTAGATCCGGGACCGGAGAGGGGCCCCAGCATTTT
>TRBJ2-5|-|TRBV12-3/TRBV12-4|TRBD2
CASSASGGGETQYF
TGTGCCAGCAGTGCTAGCGGGGGAGGAGAGACCCAGTACTTC
>TRBJ1-6|few|TRBV25-1|TRBD1
CASSFSGQGASPLHF
TGTGCCAGCAGTTTTAGCGGACAGGGGGCTTCACCCCTCCACTTT
>TRBJ2-6|few|TRBV2|TRBD2
CAGSGSSGASGANVLTF
TGTGCCGGCAGTGGTTCTAGCGGGGCCTCTGGGGCCAACGTCCTGACTTTC
>TRBJ2-7|few|TRBV7-9|-
CASSSLGHNYEQYF
TGTGCCAGCAGCTCCCTGGGACACAACTACGAGCAGTACTTC
>TRBJ2-1|-|TRBV7-2|-
CASSLDPRRFNEQFF
TGTGCCAGCAGCCTTGACCCTCGACGTTTCAATGAGCAGTTCTTC
>TRBJ2-3|-|TRBV7-2|TRBD2
CASSLVGGTLYGDTQYF
TGTGCCAGCAGCTTAGTGGGGGGGACCCTATATGGAGATACGCAGTATTTT
>TRBJ2-7|-|TRBV15|-
CATSRDAGNYEQYF
TGTGCCACCAGCAGAGATGCGGGCAACTACGAGCAGTACTTC
>TRBJ1-5|-|TRBV20-1|-
CSAKGGNQPQHF
TGCAGTGCTAAAGGGGGTAATCAGCCCCAGCATTTT
>TRBJ2-1|-|TRBV20-1|-
CSAMWRPYNEQFF
TGCAGTGCTATGTGGAGACCATACAATGAGCAGTTCTTC
>TRBJ2-7|many|TRBV27|-
CASRGYSYEQYF
TGTGCCAGCAGGGGATACTCCTACGAGCAGTACTTC
>TRBJ2-7|-|TRBV5-8|-
CASSLGVGIFYEQYF
TGTGCCAGCAGCTTGGGGGTAGGGATCTTCTACGAGCAGTACTTC
>TRBJ2-7|-|TRBV28|TRBD1
CASSRGGQGCEQYF
TGTGCCAGCAGTCGAGGGGGACAGGGCTGCGAGCAGTACTTC
>TRBJ2-6|few|TRBV2|-
CASSPTKSSGANVLTF
TGTGCCAGCAGTCCCACGAAAAGCTCTGGGGCCAACGTCCTGACTTTC
>TRBJ2-7|-|TRBV20-1|-
CSAASPTGCEQYF
TGCAGTGCTGCTTCTCCTACAGGGTGCGAGCAGTACTTC
>TRBJ1-2|-|TRBV5-6|-
CASSYQDGGYTF
TGTGCCAGCAGCTACCAAGACGGTGGCTACACCTTC
>TRBJ1-1|-|TRBV9|-
CASSVGSDTEAFF
TGTGCCAGCAGCGTAGGAAGCGACACTGAAGCTTTCTTT
>TRBJ2-3|-|TRBV12-3/TRBV12-4|-
CASSFTGIDDTQYF
TGTGCCAGCAGTTTTACTGGGATAGACGATACGCAGTATTTT
>TRBJ2-7|-|TRBV20-1|TRBD2
CSAPIPTSGDEEQYF
TGCAGTGCTCCTATACCGACTAGCGGGGACGAAGAGCAGTACTTC
>TRBJ2-3|few|TRBV9|-
CASSVESGDTQYF
TGTGCCAGCAGCGTGGAATCAGGGGATACGCAGTATTTT
>TRBJ1-3|-|TRBV13|-
CASSLGEGNTIYF
TGTGCCAGCAGCTTAGGAGAAGGAAACACCATATATTTT
>TRBJ2-7|-|TRBV27|-
CASSPREFLWDEQYF
TGTGCCAGCAGTCCACGTGAGTTTCTCTGGGACGAGCAGTACTTC
>TRBJ1-2|few|TRBV4-3|-
CASSQGLGSEANYGYTF
TGCGCCAGCAGCCAAGGTTTAGGTTCAGAAGCTAACTATGGCTACACCTTC
>TRBJ2-2|-|TRBV2|-
CASSEGRGRTGELFF
TGTGCCAGCAGTGAGGGGCGGGGGCGGACCGGGGAGCTGTTTTTT
>TRBJ1-1|few|TRBV29-1|-
CSVLGQNAEAFF
TGCAGCGTTCTCGGACAGAACGCTGAAGCTTTCTTT
>TRBJ2-1|few|TRBV6-2/TRBV6-3|-
CASKKGYNEQFF
TGTGCCAGCAAAAAAGGATACAATGAGCAGTTCTTC
>TRBJ2-3|few|TRBV7-2|-
CASSPFVGDTQYF
TGTGCCAGCAGCCCCTTCGTTGGAGATACGCAGTATTTT
>TRBJ2-1|many|TRBV29-1|-
CSVDVIGQGIEQFF
TGCAGCGTTGATGTTATAGGGCAGGGGATTGAGCAGTTCTTC
>TRBJ2-3|few|TRBV7-2|-
CASSIGRNTDTQYF
TGTGCCAGCAGCATCGGAAGAAACACAGATACGCAGTATTTT
>TRBJ2-7|few|TRBV20-1|TRBD1
CSAQRQGAGEQYF
TGCAGTGCTCAGCGACAGGGGGCGGGCGAGCAGTACTTC
>TRBJ2-5|-|TRBV4-1|-
CASSHIGREETQYF
TGCGCCAGCAGCCACATTGGACGGGAAGAGACCCAGTACTTC
>TRBJ1-5|-|TRBV7-2|-
CASSLVFVDQPQHF
TGTGCCAGCAGCTTGGTTTTCGTCGACCAGCCCCAGCATTTT
>TRBJ1-2|many|TRBV4-1|TRBD1
CASSQAGGYGYTF
TGCGCCAGCAGCCAAGCAGGGGGCTATGGCTACACCTTC
>TRBJ2-1|few|TRBV18|-
CASSPRPNGGVGSEQFF
TGTGCCAGCTCACCACGACCCAACGGTGGGGTGGGTTCTGAGCAGTTCTTC
>TRBJ1-2|many|TRBV7-9|-
CASSLKDGPYGYTF
TGTGCCAGCAGCTTAAAAGACGGCCCCTATGGCTACACCTTC
>TRBJ2-5|-|TRBV20-1|-
CSARDGTDSQETQYF
TGCAGTGCTAGAGATGGAACAGATAGCCAAGAGACCCAGTACTTC
>TRBJ2-1|few|TRBV12-3/TRBV12-4|TRBD2
CASSLKGRKRDDEQFF
TGTGCCAGCAGCCTGAAGGGGAGGAAGCGGGACGATGAGCAGTTCTTC
>TRBJ1-2|-|TRBV7-2|-
CASSSGGGFDGYTF
TGTGCCAGCAGCTCTGGTGGGGGGTTCGATGGCTACACCTTC
>TRBJ2-5|-|TRBV12-3/TRBV12-4|-
CASSLNYKQYF
TGTGCCAGCAGTCTCAATTATAAGCAGTACTTC
>TRBJ2-3|-|TRBV7-6|-
CASSFGGAYTDTQYF
TGTGCCAGCAGCTTTGGGGGGGCCTACACAGATACGCAGTATTTT
>TRBJ2-7|many|TRBV10-3|-
CAISESTDYEQYF
TGTGCCATCAGTGAGAGTACAGACTACGAGCAGTACTTC
>TRBJ1-2|-|TRBV12-3/TRBV12-4|-
CASSSFHGYTF
TGTGCCAGCAGTTCGTTCCATGGCTACACCTTC
>TRBJ2-3|-|TRBV12-3/TRBV12-4|TRBD2
CASTALSGGATDTEYF
TGTGCCAGCACCGCACTTAGCGGGGGGGCCACAGATACGGAGTATTTT
>TRBJ2-3|-|TRBV6-5|TRBD2
CASSLTRGGLLGTQYF
TGTGCCAGCAGTTTAACGCGGGGGGGCCTCTTAGGTACGCAGTATTTT
>TRBJ1-5|-|TRBV28|TRBD1
CANRRQGSNQPQHF
TGTGCCAACCGGAGACAGGGGAGCAATCAGCCCCAGCATTTT
>TRBJ2-1|-|TRBV5-1|-
CASSRRSGEANEQFF
TGCGCCAGCAGCCGCCGGTCGGGGGAGGCCAATGAGCAGTTCTTC
>TRBJ2-1|-|TRBV12-3/TRBV12-4|-
CASSFRRNHNEQFF
TGTGCCAGCAGTTTTCGGAGGAACCACAATGAGCAGTTCTTC